This is a list of T cell receptor beta chains from one sample in a study of blood T cell repertoires in COVID-19. Assay used: immunoSEQ multiplex PCR; TCRdb lists only in-frame clones, some missing. The table includes 100,000 or so clones, about 76% detected once. Sample: peripheral blood. The receptor set was obtained from a woman aged 70 to 79 with acute or convalescent COVID-19. Each CDR3 is given with its conserved first and last residue. A D gene is named only where the DNA matches it firmly. Some rows mark clone size as missing; the rest say once, few, many or name a class of expanded clone.

V gene	D gene	clone size	J gene	CDR3 protein	CDR3 DNA
TRBV10-2	.	few	TRBJ1-1	CASAKMNTEAFF	TGCGCCAGCGCTAAGATGAACACTGAAGCTTTCTTT
TRBV5-1	.	.	TRBJ2-3	CASSWRDPSTDTQYF	TGCGCCAGCAGCTGGCGGGATCCTAGCACAGATACGCAGTATTTT
TRBV28	TRBD2	.	TRBJ2-3	CASSFSLAGGPRGTDTQYF	TGTGCCAGCAGTTTTTCACTAGCGGGGGGGCCGAGGGGCACAGATACGCAGTATTTT
TRBV7-9	.	.	TRBJ2-1	CASSLERDNEQFF	TGTGCCAGCAGCCTGGAGAGGGACAATGAGCAGTTCTTC
TRBV11-2	.	.	TRBJ1-2	CASSQLLPARQRRYGYTF	TGTGCCAGCAGCCAATTACTGCCCGCAAGGCAGCGGCGTTATGGCTACACCTTC
TRBV5-1	.	.	TRBJ1-2	CASSLSMGPHGYTF	TGCGCCAGCAGCTTGAGTATGGGGCCCCATGGCTACACCTTC
TRBV7-6	.	.	TRBJ2-1	CASSETSLVIIDEQFF	TGTGCCAGCAGCGAGACTAGTCTCGTAATTATCGATGAGCAGTTCTTC
TRBV18	TRBD1	.	TRBJ1-1	CASSPGQGEIPEAFF	TGTGCCAGCTCACCGGGGCAGGGGGAGATCCCTGAAGCTTTCTTT
TRBV24-1	.	.	TRBJ2-3	CATSDRTGLGTDTQYF	TGTGCCACCAGTGATCGGACTGGGTTGGGCACAGATACGCAGTATTTT
TRBV5-1	.	.	TRBJ1-3	CASSLDGRGGNTIYF	TGCGCCAGCAGCCTCGACGGGAGAGGAGGAAACACCATATATTTT
TRBV27	.	few	TRBJ1-5	CASSFRSGDQPQHF	TGTGCCAGCAGTTTTAGGTCAGGGGATCAGCCCCAGCATTTT
TRBV30	TRBD1	.	TRBJ2-1	CAWSGQDEQFF	TGTGCCTGGAGCGGACAGGATGAGCAGTTCTTC
TRBV7-8	.	.	TRBJ1-2	CASSLGGSVSGYGYTF	TGTGCCAGCAGCTTGGGGGGTTCAGTTTCTGGATATGGCTACACCTTC
TRBV21-1	.	.	TRBJ2-4	CASSTRGQGASKNIQYF	TGTGCCAGCAGCACAAGAGGGCAGGGGGCCTCCAAAAACATTCAGTACTTC
TRBV7-2	TRBD2	.	TRBJ2-5	CASSPAGGKETQYF	TGTGCCAGCAGCCCAGCCGGGGGGAAAGAGACCCAGTACTTC
TRBV29-1	TRBD1	.	TRBJ2-6	CSASGTGASGANVLTF	TGCAGCGCATCCGGGACAGGGGCCTCTGGGGCCAACGTCCTGACTTTC
TRBV2	.	.	TRBJ1-6	CASSTHQSPLATSPLHF	TGTGCCAGCAGTACACATCAGTCTCCCCTAGCTACTTCACCCCTCCACTTT
TRBV18	.	.	TRBJ1-2	CASSPTLSQGNYGYTF	TGTGCCAGCTCCCCAACCCTTTCACAGGGCAACTATGGCTACACCTTC
TRBV18	TRBD1	.	TRBJ2-4	CASSPEDRAKNIQYF	TGTGCCAGCTCACCCGAGGACAGGGCCAAAAACATTCAGTACTTC
TRBV27	TRBD2	.	TRBJ2-3	CASSSLPGTSGGTCAQYF	TGTGCCAGCAGCTCTCTTCCCGGGACTAGCGGGGGGACGTGCGCGCAGTATTTT
TRBV7-9	.	.	TRBJ2-3	CASSPSVGRGYTDTQYF	TGTGCCAGCAGCCCTTCGGTTGGGCGTGGATACACAGATACGCAGTATTTT
TRBV5-4	.	.	TRBJ1-1	CASSFRGSTEAFF	TGTGCCAGCAGCTTTCGGGGGAGCACTGAAGCTTTCTTT